The rows below give T cell receptor beta chains drawn from one sample of a study of memory CD4+ T cells and cytomegalovirus serostatus. The assay was immunoSEQ multiplex PCR, and TCRdb's table has in-frame clones only and misses some. The sample holds some 48,000 clones, about 77% seen once. Sequencing used memory CD4+ T cells from blood. These receptor sequences come from an adult in good health and CMV-seronegative. Both conserved end residues are trimmed from each CDR3. The order of the fields is clone size, V gene, CDR3 protein. Clone size, where shown, is once, few, many, or a class for clones that have expanded.

-,TRBV19,ASTRDRANYGYT
-,TRBV5-8,ASSYPRGRAGELF
few,TRBV27,ASSLGTSGSPIHSYNEQF
-,TRBV2,ASSGGGGQETQY
-,TRBV18,ASSPDRGRNQPQH
-,TRBV18,ASSPGSKETQY
-,TRBV5-1,ASSRTGTTNYGYT
-,TRBV2,ASREASGSFNEQF
-,TRBV27,ASTRGQGSEQY
-,TRBV5-1,ASSLPGQSYEQY
-,TRBV27,ASRTGSSYNSPLH
once,TRBV4-1,ASSRGLAGDGEQY
once,TRBV7-9,ASSLSNSDTEAF
-,TRBV2,ASTRGAQTSGLETQY
-,TRBV5-1,ASSLDPGRGAQY
-,TRBV6-1,ASSSRTEAF
once,TRBV10-2,ASSDFGVASGELF
-,TRBV10-3,AISESTSGRLEQF
-,TRBV29-1,SVTQLRETQY
-,TRBV30,AWTQGGEGADEAF
-,TRBV28,ASSLSKGGYGYT
-,TRBV20-1,SAEHQETQY
-,TRBV27,ASSPGMNTEAF
-,TRBV6-1,ASSATAAYEQY
-,TRBV4-1,ASSQGHTWIPYEQY
once,TRBV29-1,SVGTDTQY
few,TRBV5-1,ASSLQSRSYGYT
-,TRBV7-9,ASSLDSSYEQY
-,TRBV2,ASSLSGTGGGGANVLT
-,TRBV5-4,ASSTGTSGNFGNEQF
-,TRBV9,ASSARPRQETQY
-,TRBV28,ASSLRVLLRGPPRQGIGELF
-,TRBV5-1,ASSLGPPKNIQY
-,TRBV6-6,ASSYSEYEQY
-,TRBV14,ASSQGWLTGGLSLSGANVLT
-,TRBV4-2,ASSLVRGAFSTDTQY
-,TRBV6-4,ASSDPERQGTNEKLF
once,TRBV9,ASSVEGTISGELF
-,TRBV18,ASSPQGARNEKLF
-,TRBV15,ATSSFLGTGSSYEQY
medium-sized,TRBV5-1,ASSLASSGNTIY
-,TRBV2,ASRDRSLRNTQY
few,TRBV5-4,ASSLQDTEAF
-,TRBV4-1,ASSQVGTDSDTQY
-,TRBV5-6,ASTESLSSYNEQF
-,TRBV5-1,ASSLGRGRSYEQY
-,TRBV6-5,ASGGRMNTEAF
-,TRBV5-1,ASSLNLGGQGDGYT
-,TRBV6-5,ASSMTSGRNEQF
-,TRBV5-1,ASSSVGGLAGVEQY
-,TRBV4-1,ASSRSVGGGYEQY
-,TRBV28,ASRLTGYEQY